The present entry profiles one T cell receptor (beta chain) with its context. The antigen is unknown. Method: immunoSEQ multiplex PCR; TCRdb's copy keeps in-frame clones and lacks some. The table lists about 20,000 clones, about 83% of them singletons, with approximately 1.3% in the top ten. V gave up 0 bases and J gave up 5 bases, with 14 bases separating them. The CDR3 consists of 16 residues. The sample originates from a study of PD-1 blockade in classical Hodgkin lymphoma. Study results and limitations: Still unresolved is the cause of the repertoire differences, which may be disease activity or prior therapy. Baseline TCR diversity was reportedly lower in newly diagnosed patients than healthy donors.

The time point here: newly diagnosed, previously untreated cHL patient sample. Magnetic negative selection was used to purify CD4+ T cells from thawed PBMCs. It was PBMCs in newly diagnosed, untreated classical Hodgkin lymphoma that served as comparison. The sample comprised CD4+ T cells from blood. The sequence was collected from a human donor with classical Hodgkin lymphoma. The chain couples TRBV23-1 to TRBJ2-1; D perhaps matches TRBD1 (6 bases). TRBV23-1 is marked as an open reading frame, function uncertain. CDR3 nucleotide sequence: TGCGCCAGCAGTCAATCCGGCTCGACAGGTCACAATGAGCAGTTCTTC. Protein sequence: CASSQSGSTGHNEQFF.